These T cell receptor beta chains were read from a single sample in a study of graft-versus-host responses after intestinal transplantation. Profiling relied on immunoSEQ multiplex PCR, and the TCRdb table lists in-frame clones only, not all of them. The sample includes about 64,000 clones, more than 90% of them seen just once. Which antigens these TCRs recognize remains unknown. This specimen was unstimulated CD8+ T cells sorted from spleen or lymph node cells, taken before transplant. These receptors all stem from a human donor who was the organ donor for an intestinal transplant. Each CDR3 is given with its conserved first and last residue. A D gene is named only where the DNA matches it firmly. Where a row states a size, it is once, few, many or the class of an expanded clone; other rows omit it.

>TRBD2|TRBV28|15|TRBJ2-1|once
CASSLGLAGSNEQFF
TGTGCCAGCAGTTTGGGACTAGCGGGATCCAATGAGCAGTTCTTC
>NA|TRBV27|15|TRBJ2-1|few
CASSTAGNSYNEQFF
TGTGCCAGCAGTACGGCGGGCAACTCCTACAATGAGCAGTTCTTC
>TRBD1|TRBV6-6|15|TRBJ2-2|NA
CASSKDRGLTGELFF
TGTGCCAGCAGTAAGGACAGGGGGCTGACCGGGGAGCTGTTTTTT
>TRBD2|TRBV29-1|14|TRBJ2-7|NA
CSVEGEREAHEQYF
TGCAGCGTTGAAGGGGAGCGGGAGGCGCACGAGCAGTACTTC
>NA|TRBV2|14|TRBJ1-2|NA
CASRGVVRLYGYTF
TGTGCCAGCAGGGGAGTCGTCCGCCTCTATGGCTACACCTTC
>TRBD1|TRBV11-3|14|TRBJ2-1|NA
CASSLSTGHPEQFF
TGTGCCAGCAGCCTATCGACAGGGCACCCTGAGCAGTTCTTC
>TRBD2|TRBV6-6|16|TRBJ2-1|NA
CASSGTGTSGMNEQFF
TGTGCCAGCAGTGGGACGGGTACTAGCGGGATGAATGAGCAGTTCTTC
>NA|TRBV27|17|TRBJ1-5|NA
CASRPGQLEIPSQPQHF
TGTGCCAGCCGACCCGGACAATTAGAAATTCCGAGCCAGCCCCAGCATTTT
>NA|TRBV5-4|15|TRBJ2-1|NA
CASSFGPIIANEQFF
TGTGCCAGCAGCTTTGGCCCCATCATAGCCAATGAGCAGTTCTTC
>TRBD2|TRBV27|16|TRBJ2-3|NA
CASSVSGRSGTDTQYF
TGTGCCAGCAGTGTTAGCGGGAGAAGCGGCACAGATACGCAGTATTTT
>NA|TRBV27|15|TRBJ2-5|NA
CASSLSGAELETQYF
TGTGCCAGCAGTTTATCTGGGGCGGAGTTAGAGACCCAGTACTTC
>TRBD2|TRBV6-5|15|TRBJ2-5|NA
CASSYGPAGERTQYF
TGTGCCAGCAGTTACGGCCCGGCGGGGGAGCGGACCCAGTACTTC
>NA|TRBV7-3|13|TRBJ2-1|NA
CASSLNTYNEQFF
TGTGCCAGCAGCTTAAACACCTACAATGAGCAGTTCTTC
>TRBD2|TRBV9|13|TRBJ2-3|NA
CASSVGGADTQYF
TGTGCCAGCAGCGTGGGAGGGGCAGATACGCAGTATTTT
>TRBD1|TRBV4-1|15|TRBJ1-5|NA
CASSQDKGAGQPQHF
TGCGCCAGCAGCCAAGATAAGGGGGCAGGTCAGCCCCAGCATTTT
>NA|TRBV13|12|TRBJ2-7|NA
CASSSSGYEQYF
TGTGCCAGCAGCTCGAGCGGTTACGAGCAGTACTTC
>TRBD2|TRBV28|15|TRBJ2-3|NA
CASSFRLAGADTQYF
TGTGCCAGCAGTTTTCGACTAGCGGGAGCAGATACGCAGTATTTT
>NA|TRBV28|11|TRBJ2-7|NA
CASSLLSEQYF
TGTGCCAGCAGTTTACTGTCCGAGCAGTACTTC
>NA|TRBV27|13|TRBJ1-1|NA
CASSLGGNTEAFF
TGTGCCAGCAGTTTGGGGGGGAACACTGAAGCTTTCTTT
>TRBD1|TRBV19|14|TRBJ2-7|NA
CASSQGTGSYEQYF
TGTGCCAGTAGTCAGGGGACAGGCTCCTACGAGCAGTACTTC
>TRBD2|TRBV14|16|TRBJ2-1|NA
CASSKRASGVYNEQFF
TGTGCCAGCAGCAAAAGGGCTAGCGGAGTCTACAATGAGCAGTTCTTC
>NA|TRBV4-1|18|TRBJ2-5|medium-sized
CASSQDEISGTSGATQYF
TGCGCCAGCAGCCAAGATGAGATCAGTGGGACAAGTGGTGCGACCCAGTACTTC
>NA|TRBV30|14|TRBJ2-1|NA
CAWSVGTTNNEQFF
TGTGCCTGGAGTGTCGGGACAACCAACAATGAGCAGTTCTTC